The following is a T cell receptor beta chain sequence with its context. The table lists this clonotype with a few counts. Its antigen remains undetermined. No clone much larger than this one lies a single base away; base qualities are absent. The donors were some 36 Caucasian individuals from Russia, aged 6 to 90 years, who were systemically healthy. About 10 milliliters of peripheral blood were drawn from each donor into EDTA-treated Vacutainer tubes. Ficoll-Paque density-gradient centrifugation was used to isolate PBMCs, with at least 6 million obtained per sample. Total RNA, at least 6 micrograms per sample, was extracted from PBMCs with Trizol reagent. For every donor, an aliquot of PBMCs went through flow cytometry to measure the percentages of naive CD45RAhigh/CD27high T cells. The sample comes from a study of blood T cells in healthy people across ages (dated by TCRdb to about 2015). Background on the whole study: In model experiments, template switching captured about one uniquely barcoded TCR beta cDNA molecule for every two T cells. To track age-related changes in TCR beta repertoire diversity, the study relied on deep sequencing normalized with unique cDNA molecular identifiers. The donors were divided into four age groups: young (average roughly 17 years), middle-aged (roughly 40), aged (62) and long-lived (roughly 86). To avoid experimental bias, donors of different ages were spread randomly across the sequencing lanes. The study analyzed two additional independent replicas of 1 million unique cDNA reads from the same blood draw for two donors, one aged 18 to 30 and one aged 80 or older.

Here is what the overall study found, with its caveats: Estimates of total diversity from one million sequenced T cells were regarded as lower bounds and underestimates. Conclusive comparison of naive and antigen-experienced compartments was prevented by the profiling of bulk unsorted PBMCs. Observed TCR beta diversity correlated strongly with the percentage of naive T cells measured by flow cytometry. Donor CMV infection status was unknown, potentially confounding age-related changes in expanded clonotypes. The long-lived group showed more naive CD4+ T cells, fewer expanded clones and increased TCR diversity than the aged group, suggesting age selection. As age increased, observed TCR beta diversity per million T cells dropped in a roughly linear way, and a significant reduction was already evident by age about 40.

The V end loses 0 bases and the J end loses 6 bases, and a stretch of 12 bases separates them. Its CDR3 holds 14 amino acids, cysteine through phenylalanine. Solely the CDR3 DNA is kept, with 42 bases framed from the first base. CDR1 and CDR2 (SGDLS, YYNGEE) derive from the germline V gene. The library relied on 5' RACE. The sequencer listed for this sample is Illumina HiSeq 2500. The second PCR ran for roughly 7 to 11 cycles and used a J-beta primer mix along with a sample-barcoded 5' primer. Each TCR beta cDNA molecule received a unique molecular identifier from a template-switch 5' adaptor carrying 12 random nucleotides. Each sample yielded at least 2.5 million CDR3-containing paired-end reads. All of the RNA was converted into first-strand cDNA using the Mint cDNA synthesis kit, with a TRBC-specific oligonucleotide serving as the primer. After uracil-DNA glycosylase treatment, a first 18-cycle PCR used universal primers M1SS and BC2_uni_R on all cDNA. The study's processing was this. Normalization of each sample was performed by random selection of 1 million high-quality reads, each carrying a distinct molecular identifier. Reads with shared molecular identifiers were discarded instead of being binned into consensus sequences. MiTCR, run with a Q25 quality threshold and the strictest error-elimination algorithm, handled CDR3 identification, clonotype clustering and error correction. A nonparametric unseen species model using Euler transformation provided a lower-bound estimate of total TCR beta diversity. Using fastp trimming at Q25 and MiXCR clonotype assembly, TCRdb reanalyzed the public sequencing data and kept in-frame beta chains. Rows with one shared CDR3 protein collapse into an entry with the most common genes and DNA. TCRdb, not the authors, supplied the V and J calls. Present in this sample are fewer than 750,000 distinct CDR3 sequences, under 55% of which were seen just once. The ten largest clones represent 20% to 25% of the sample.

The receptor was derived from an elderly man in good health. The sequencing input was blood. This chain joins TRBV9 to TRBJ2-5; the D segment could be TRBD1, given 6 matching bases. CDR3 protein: CASSVEGGSQTQYF. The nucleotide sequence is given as TGTGCCAGCAGCGTAGAAGGGGGATCTCAGACCCAGTACTTC.